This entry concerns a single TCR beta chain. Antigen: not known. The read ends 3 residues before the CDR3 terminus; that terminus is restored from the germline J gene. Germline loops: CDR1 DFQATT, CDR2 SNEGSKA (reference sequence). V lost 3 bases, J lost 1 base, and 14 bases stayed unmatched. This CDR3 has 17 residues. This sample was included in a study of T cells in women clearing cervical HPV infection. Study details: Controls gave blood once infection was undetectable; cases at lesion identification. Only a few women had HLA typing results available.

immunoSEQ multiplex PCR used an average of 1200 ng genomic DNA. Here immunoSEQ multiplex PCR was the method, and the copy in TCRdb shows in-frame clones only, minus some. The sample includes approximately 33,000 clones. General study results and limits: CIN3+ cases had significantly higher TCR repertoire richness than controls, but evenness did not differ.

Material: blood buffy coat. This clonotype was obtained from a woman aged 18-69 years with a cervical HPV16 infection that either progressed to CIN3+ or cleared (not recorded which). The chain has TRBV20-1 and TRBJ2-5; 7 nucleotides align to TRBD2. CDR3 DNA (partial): TGCAGTGCTAGTGCGGGACTATCGGGCCATCCCCAAGAGACC. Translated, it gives CSASAGLSGHPQET. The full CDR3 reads CSASAGLSGHPQETQYF.